A selection of T cell receptor beta chains follows, all from one sample in a study of lymphopenia after photon versus proton radiotherapy. Only in-frame clones appear in the TCRdb table, and some are missing; sequencing was by immunoSEQ multiplex PCR. Seen here are more than 45,000 clones, around 84% observed once, and the top ten hold around 2.1%. Sequencing used peripheral blood, obtained from a patient treated with proton-based radiotherapy. The receptors here all came from a man in his 60s with pancreatic cancer. CDR3s include the opening cysteine and the closing phenylalanine or tryptophan. Fields, in order: D gene, clone size, V gene, J gene, CDR3 DNA, CDR3 protein. D genes are given only for firm matches. The size of a clone is reported for some rows only, either as once, few or many, or as a class for expanded clones.

>NA|NA|TRBV9|TRBJ2-1
TGTGCCAGCAGCGGCCGACTAGGTGGGTACAATGAGCAGTTCTTC
CASSGRLGGYNEQFF
>NA|NA|TRBV5-3|TRBJ2-1
TGTGCCAGAAGCCTTACCCCTCTCCGCTACTCCTACAATGAGCAGTTCTTC
CARSLTPLRYSYNEQFF
>NA|NA|TRBV19|TRBJ2-7
TGTGCCAGTACCAGGGGTGGTAGCGGCTACGAGCAGTACTTC
CASTRGGSGYEQYF
>NA|NA|TRBV11-2|TRBJ2-3
TGTGCCAGCAGCTTAGATCCTGGTGTAAGCACAGATACGCAGTATTTT
CASSLDPGVSTDTQYF
>TRBD2|NA|TRBV6-5|TRBJ2-1
TGTGCCAGCAGCCTGAGAGCGGGAGGAAATGAGCAGTTCTTC
CASSLRAGGNEQFF
>NA|NA|TRBV25-1|TRBJ1-1
TGTGCCAGCAGCGGGGGAGTCGGGGAAGCTTTCTTT
CASSGGVGEAFF
>TRBD2|NA|TRBV15|TRBJ2-1
TGTGCCACCAGCAGCCATAGCGGGATGTCCCCGCTGGGTGAGCAGTTCTTC
CATSSHSGMSPLGEQFF
>NA|NA|TRBV7-9|TRBJ2-1
TGTGCCAGCAGTCCCCCGGCCATAAGTAATGAGCAGTTCTTC
CASSPPAISNEQFF
>TRBD2|NA|TRBV6-5|TRBJ2-1
TGTGCCAGTTCAAGGGCTAGCGGGTCCTACAATGAGCAGTTCTTC
CASSRASGSYNEQFF
>NA|few|TRBV5-5|TRBJ2-1
TGTGCCAGCAGCTTGGCCAACGGCAAGCAGTTCTTC
CASSLANGKQFF
>TRBD1|medium-sized|TRBV28|TRBJ1-4
TGTGCCAGCAGTCGACAGGGGGCTAATGAAAAACTGTTTTTT
CASSRQGANEKLFF
>NA|NA|TRBV11-2|TRBJ2-7
TGTGCCAGCAGCCGGCGAGAACTTAGCTCCTACGAGCAGTACTTC
CASSRRELSSYEQYF
>TRBD1|NA|TRBV28|TRBJ1-4
TGTGCCAGCAGTTTATATGGGACAGGGGGAGCTGGGACTAATGAAAAACTGTTTTTT
CASSLYGTGGAGTNEKLFF
>TRBD2|once|TRBV4-2|TRBJ2-1
TGTGCCAGCAGCCAAGATGGACTAGCGGGAGGCGAAGACAATGAGCAGTTCTTC
CASSQDGLAGGEDNEQFF
>TRBD2|NA|TRBV6-5|TRBJ2-5
TGTGCCAGCAGTTACTCACTAAGGGCGGGAGATGAGACCCAGTACTTC
CASSYSLRAGDETQYF
>NA|NA|TRBV5-4|TRBJ1-1
TGTGCCAGCAGCTTGAAGGGAGGCGGTAACACTGAAGCTTTCTTT
CASSLKGGGNTEAFF
>NA|once|TRBV19|TRBJ2-5
TGTGCCAGTAGAGGCGGGGAAGAGACCCAGTACTTC
CASRGGEETQYF
>NA|once|TRBV30|TRBJ1-2
TGTGCCTGGAGTAGGCACCAGGGAGGCTACACCTTC
CAWSRHQGGYTF
>NA|NA|TRBV5-1|TRBJ2-6
TGCGCCAGCAGCTTGGAGGGTAGCTCTGGGGCCAACGTCCTGACTTTC
CASSLEGSSGANVLTF
>TRBD1|NA|TRBV5-1|TRBJ1-5
TGCGCCAGCAGCTTGGGGTCGACAGGGGGTAACAATCAGCCCCAGCATTTT
CASSLGSTGGNNQPQHF
>NA|few|TRBV28|TRBJ2-7
TGTGCCAGCAGTTTACCCGGGGACGTTCGCTACGAGCAGTACTTC
CASSLPGDVRYEQYF
>TRBD2|few|TRBV10-3|TRBJ2-1
TGTGCCATCAGTGGGGCGACTAGCGGGAGAGGAAATGAGCAGTTCTTC
CAISGATSGRGNEQFF
>NA|NA|TRBV13|TRBJ1-1
TGTGCCAGCAGCTCAGACGCGAACACTGAAGCTTTCTTT
CASSSDANTEAFF
>TRBD1|NA|TRBV30|TRBJ1-5
TGTGCCTGGAGCGTCCAGAAAAGGGACAGAAATCAGCCCCAGCATTTT
CAWSVQKRDRNQPQHF
>NA|NA|TRBV28|TRBJ1-5
TGTGCCAGCAGTTTTGTGTCGGCCGGGGCCCAGAAGGGCAATCAGCCCCAGCATTTT
CASSFVSAGAQKGNQPQHF
>NA|few|TRBV2|TRBJ1-3
TGTGCCAGCAGTTTCGCATTAAGCGGAAACACCATATATTTT
CASSFALSGNTIYF
>NA|NA|TRBV29-1|TRBJ2-1
TGCAGCGGGAAACAGGGAGGGGGATTGTACAATGAGCAGTTCTTC
CSGKQGGGLYNEQFF
>NA|medium-sized|TRBV28|TRBJ1-5
TGTGCCAGCAGTTTCCTACAGGGTATACAGCCCCAGCATTTT
CASSFLQGIQPQHF
>NA|NA|TRBV28|TRBJ2-7
TGTGCCAGCAGTTGGGGCGACCGATACGAGCAGTACTTC
CASSWGDRYEQYF
>TRBD2|NA|TRBV28|TRBJ2-3
TGTGCCAGCACCGGAAGACTAGCGGGAGTCACAGATACGCAGTATTTT
CASTGRLAGVTDTQYF
>TRBD1|once|TRBV14|TRBJ2-3
TGTGCCAGCAGCCAAGACGCCGGGACAGGGGGCACAGATACGCAGTATTTT
CASSQDAGTGGTDTQYF
>TRBD2|NA|TRBV7-6|TRBJ2-1
TGTGCCAGCAGCTTGGACCTAGCGGGAGGCTACAATGAGCAGTTCTTC
CASSLDLAGGYNEQFF
>NA|NA|TRBV4-3|TRBJ2-1
TGCGCCAGCAGCCGAGAGGCAATCGACAATGAGCAGTTCTTC
CASSREAIDNEQFF
>NA|NA|TRBV11-3|TRBJ2-1
TGTGCCAGCAGCCCACAGGACTACGGAGAGCAGTTCTTC
CASSPQDYGEQFF
>NA|NA|TRBV18|TRBJ2-5
TGTGCCAGCTCACCACCCGCCAGAGGACTCCAAGAGACCCAGTACTTC
CASSPPARGLQETQYF
>NA|NA|TRBV29-1|TRBJ2-4
TGCAGCGTTGAACTGGGGGACAAAAACATTCAGTACTTC
CSVELGDKNIQYF
>NA|NA|TRBV19|TRBJ2-2
TGTGCCAGTAGTACTCTCCCCCAGGGGAGCACCGGGGAGCTGTTTTTT
CASSTLPQGSTGELFF
>NA|NA|TRBV19|TRBJ1-5
TGTGCCAGTAGTATACTCGATCAGCCCCAGCATTTT
CASSILDQPQHF
>NA|NA|TRBV4-1|TRBJ1-1
TGCGCCAGCAGCCAAGGTACAGGGATTAACTTTGAAGCTTTCTTT
CASSQGTGINFEAFF
>NA|NA|TRBV5-5|TRBJ1-5
TGTGCCAGCAGCTTGGAGTCAGGGCGCAATCAGCCCCAGCATTTT
CASSLESGRNQPQHF
>TRBD1|NA|TRBV10-3|TRBJ1-1
TGTGCCACGTCAGCGCAGGGGGCCAACACTGAAGCTTTCTTT
CATSAQGANTEAFF
>TRBD2|once|TRBV6-4|TRBJ2-1
TGTGCCAGCAGTGCCCTGGGACTAGCGGGGAATGAGCAGTTCTTC
CASSALGLAGNEQFF
>NA|NA|TRBV28|TRBJ1-2
TGTGCCAGCAGTCTCACAGGGACCTATGGCTACACCTTC
CASSLTGTYGYTF
>NA|NA|TRBV14|TRBJ2-1
TGTGCCAGCAGCCAAGATAAAATCTACAATGAGCAGTTCTTC
CASSQDKIYNEQFF
>TRBD1|NA|TRBV30|TRBJ2-7
TGTGCCTGGCGTGGGACAGGGCCTCTCGAGCAGTACTTC
CAWRGTGPLEQYF
>NA|NA|TRBV9|TRBJ1-5
TGTGCCAGCAGCGTAACTCCGGTGGAACCCCAGCATTTT
CASSVTPVEPQHF
>TRBD1|NA|TRBV19|TRBJ2-6
TGTGCCAGTGGCTTCGGACAGGGCGGCTCTGGGGCCAACGTCCTGACTTTC
CASGFGQGGSGANVLTF
>NA|once|TRBV10-3|TRBJ2-5
TGTGCCATCAGTGAGTCGACGGGCAGGGGGGAAAAGGCCCAGTACTTC
CAISESTGRGEKAQYF
>NA|NA|TRBV14|TRBJ1-3
TGTGCCAGCAGCCAAGAAAGACTGCTAGCCTCTGGAAACACCATATATTTT
CASSQERLLASGNTIYF
>NA|NA|TRBV30|TRBJ1-3
TGTGCCTGGGGACCGGGAAACACCATATATTTT
CAWGPGNTIYF
>NA|NA|TRBV7-9|TRBJ1-1
TGTGCCAGCAGCTTAGATGGACAAATGAACACTGAAGCTTTCTTT
CASSLDGQMNTEAFF